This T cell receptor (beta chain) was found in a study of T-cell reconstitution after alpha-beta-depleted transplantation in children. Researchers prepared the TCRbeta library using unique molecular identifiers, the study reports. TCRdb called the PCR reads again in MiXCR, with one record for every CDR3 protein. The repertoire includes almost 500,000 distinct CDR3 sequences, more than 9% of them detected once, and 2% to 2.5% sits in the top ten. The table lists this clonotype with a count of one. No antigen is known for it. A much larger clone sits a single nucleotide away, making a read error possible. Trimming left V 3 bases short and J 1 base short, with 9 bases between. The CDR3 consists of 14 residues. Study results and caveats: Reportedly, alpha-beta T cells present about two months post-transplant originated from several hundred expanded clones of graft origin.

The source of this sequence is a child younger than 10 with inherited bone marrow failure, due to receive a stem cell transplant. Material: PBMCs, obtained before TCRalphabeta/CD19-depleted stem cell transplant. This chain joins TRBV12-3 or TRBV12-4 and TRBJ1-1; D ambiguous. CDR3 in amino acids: CASSFGGRNTEAFF. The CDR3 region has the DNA TGTGCCAGCAGTTTTGGCGGGAGGAACACTGAAGCTTTCTTT.